The sequence of this T cell receptor beta chain was determined in a study of cytomegalovirus exposure and HLA in healthy donors. The study, taken as a whole, reports: The classifier reportedly diagnosed cytomegalovirus status with high sensitivity and specificity.

Germline CDR1 is SEHNR and CDR2 is FQNEAQ (reference sequence). V was trimmed by 6 bases and J by 1 base, leaving 6 bases between them. The CDR3 runs 12 residues. PCR primers comprised 60 Vbeta and 13 Jbeta primers. The protocol was immunoSEQ multiplex PCR, while the TCRdb copy is restricted to in-frame clones and leaves out a portion. This sample has fewer than 200,000 clones, with roughly four fifths found just once. With regard to this clone: Its specificity is unknown.

The TCR originated in a woman between 18 and 29 years old in good health and CMV-seropositive. The rearrangement links TRBV7-9 to TRBJ2-5; D is possibly TRBD2 (6 bases). Sequenced input: PBMCs. The CDR3 DNA follows: TGTGCCAGCAGGGGACTCCAAGAGACCCAGTACTTC. Translated, it gives CASRGLQETQYF.